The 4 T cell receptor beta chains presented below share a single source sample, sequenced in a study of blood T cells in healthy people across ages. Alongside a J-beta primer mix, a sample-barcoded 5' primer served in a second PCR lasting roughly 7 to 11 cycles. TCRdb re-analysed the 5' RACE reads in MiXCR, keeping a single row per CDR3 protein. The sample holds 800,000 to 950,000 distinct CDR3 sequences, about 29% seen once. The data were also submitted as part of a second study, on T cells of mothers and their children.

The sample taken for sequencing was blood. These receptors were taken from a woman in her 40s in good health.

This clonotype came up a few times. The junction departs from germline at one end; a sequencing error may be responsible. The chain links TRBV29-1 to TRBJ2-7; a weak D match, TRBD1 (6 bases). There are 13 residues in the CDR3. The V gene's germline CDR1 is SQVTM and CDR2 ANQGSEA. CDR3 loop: CSVEGAGVYEQYF. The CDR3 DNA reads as TGCAGCGTCGAAGGGGCAGGGGTCTACGAGCAGTACTTC.

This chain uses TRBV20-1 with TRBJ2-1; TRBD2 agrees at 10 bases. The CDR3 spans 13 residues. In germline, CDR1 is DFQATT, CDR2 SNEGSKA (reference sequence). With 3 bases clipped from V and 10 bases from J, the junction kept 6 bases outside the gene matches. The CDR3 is CSARLAGAHEQFF. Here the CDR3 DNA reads TGCAGTGCTAGGCTAGCGGGGGCCCACGAGCAGTTCTTC.

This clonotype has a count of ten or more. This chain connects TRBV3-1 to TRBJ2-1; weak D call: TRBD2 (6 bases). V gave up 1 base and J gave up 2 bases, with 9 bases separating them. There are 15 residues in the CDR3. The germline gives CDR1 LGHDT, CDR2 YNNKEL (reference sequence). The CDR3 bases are TGTGCCAGCAGCCAAGGGGGGGACCCCTACAATGAGCAGTTCTTC. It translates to CASSQGGDPYNEQFF.

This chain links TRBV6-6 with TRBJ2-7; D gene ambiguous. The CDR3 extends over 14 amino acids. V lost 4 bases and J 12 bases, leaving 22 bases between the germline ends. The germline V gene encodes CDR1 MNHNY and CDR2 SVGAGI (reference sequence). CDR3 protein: CASSSSPRFSRRYF. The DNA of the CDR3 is TGTGCCAGCAGTTCCAGCCCACGTTTCAGTAGGCGGTACTTC.